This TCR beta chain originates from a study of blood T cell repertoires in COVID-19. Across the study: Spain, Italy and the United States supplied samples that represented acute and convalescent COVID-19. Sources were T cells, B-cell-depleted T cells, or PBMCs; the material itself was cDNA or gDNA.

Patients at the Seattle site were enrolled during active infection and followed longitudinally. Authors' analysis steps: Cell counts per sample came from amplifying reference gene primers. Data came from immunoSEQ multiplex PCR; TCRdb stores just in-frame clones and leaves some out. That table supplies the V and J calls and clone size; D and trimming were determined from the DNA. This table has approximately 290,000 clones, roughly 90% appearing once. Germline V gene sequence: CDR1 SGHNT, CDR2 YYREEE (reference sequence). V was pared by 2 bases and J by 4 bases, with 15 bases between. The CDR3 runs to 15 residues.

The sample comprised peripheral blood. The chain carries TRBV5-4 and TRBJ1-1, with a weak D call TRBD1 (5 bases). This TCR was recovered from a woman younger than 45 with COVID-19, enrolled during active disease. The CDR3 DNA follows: TGTGCCAGCAGCTTAGTCGGGGGGGTTGGCACTGAAGCTTTCTTT. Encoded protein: CASSLVGGVGTEAFF.